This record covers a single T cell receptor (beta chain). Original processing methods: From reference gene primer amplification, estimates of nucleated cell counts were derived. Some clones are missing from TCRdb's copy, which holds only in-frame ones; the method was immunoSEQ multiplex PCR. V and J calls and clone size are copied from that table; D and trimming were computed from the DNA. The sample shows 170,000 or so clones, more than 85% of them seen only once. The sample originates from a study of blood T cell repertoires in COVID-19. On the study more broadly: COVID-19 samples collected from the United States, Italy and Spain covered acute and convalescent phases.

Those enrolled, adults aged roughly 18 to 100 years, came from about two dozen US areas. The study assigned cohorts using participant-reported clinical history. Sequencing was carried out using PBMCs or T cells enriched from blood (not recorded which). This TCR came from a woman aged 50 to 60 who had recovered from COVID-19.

The CDR3 DNA sequence: TGCGCCAGCAGCCTGGGACAGACCCTAAAGCATGGCTACACCTTC. Protein product: CASSLGQTLKHGYTF. J is TRBJ1-2 and V is TRBV5-1; 7 nucleotides agree with TRBD1. Looked up from germline, CDR1 is SGHRS and CDR2 is YFSETQ. The CDR3 covers 15 residues. The V and J ends lost 4 bases and 6 bases, in that order; junction bases with no gene match: 12.